What follows are 27 T cell receptor beta chains derived from one specimen sequenced in a study of Graves' ophthalmopathy and Graves' hyperthyroidism. RNA transcripts served as template for amplifying TCR beta CDR3 sequences. Second-round multiplex PCR came after first-round RT-PCR with HTBI primers. TCRdb fed the multiplex PCR reads into MiXCR, producing one record per CDR3 protein. Of about 390,000 distinct CDR3 sequences in the sample, roughly 17% were seen once. Sequenced input: peripheral blood. These receptors were taken from an adult woman with stable Graves' hyperthyroidism.

The sample holds many counts of this clonotype. The CDR3 loop is CASSEPQPGGQETQYF. The CDR3 nucleotides are TGTGCCAGCAGTGAACCCCAGCCCGGGGGCCAAGAGACCCAGTACTTC. The V gene is TRBV25-1, the J gene TRBJ2-5, with D perhaps TRBD2 (6 bases). From germline, CDR1 is MGHDK and CDR2 SYGVNS. Trimming took 2 bases from V and 1 from J, leaving 14 bases between them. This CDR3 has 16 residues.

This clonotype was found many times. The chain employs TRBV7-3 and TRBJ2-5, with 9 positions matching TRBD2. This CDR3 contains 14 residues. Germline V gene data show CDR1 as SGHTA and CDR2 as FQGTGA. With V trimmed by 4 bases and J by 2 bases, 2 bases remained unmatched. CDR3: CASSSSGIQETQYF. The CDR3 nucleotides read TGTGCCAGCAGCTCTAGCGGGATACAAGAGACCCAGTACTTC.

This clonotype has at least ten counts. The V call is TRBV6-1, the J call TRBJ1-5; 9 positions match TRBD1. The length of the CDR3 is 14 residues. With 6 bases clipped from V and 6 bases from J, the junction kept 6 bases outside the gene matches. CDR1 and CDR2 (germline): MNHNS, SASEGT. CDR3 region: CASRKQGATQPQHF. The CDR3 DNA follows: TGTGCCAGCAGAAAACAGGGGGCAACTCAGCCCCAGCATTTT.

This clonotype was recorded at least ten times. The genes are TRBV11-2 and TRBJ2-5; 11 positions match TRBD2. CDR3 length: 15 residues. CDR1 is SGHAT and CDR2 is FQNNGV in the germline V gene. After removal of 5 bases from V and 5 bases from J, the junction contained 7 bases not matched to a gene. The CDR3 nucleotides read TGTGCCAGCAGCATTAGCGGGAGGGCCGATGAGACCCAGTACTTC. Amino acids: CASSISGRADETQYF.

This clonotype was found many times. The CDR3 sequence is CSGIAGSDSSYEQYF. The DNA for the CDR3 is TGCAGTGGGATAGCGGGATCTGATAGCTCCTACGAGCAGTACTTC. The chain carries TRBV20-1 and TRBJ2-7, with TRBD2 identical over 8 bases. Germline trimming cut 7 bases from V and 0 bases from J; bases unmatched to any gene: 11. The CDR3 is 15 residues long. CDR1 is DFQATT and CDR2 is SNEGSKA in the germline V gene (reference sequence).

This clonotype has at least ten counts. DNA for the CDR3: TGTGCCAGCAGTGAAGGGATTACAGGGCCCCATCAGCCCCAGCATTTT. This gives the protein CASSEGITGPHQPQHF. The V gene is TRBV6-1, the J gene TRBJ1-5; D may be TRBD1 (6 bases). Germline-derived CDR1 and CDR2 are MNHNS and SASEGT. CDR3 length: 16 residues. Trimming pared 1 base from V and 5 bases from J, leaving 15 bases between.

This clonotype was recorded many times. The V gene is TRBV2, the J gene TRBJ2-4; 7 bases map to TRBD1. Germline V gene sequence: CDR1 SNHLY, CDR2 FYNNEI. The CDR3 totals 14 residues. Trimming removed 4 bases from V and 5 bases from J; junction bases left unmatched: 5. The CDR3 nucleotides read TGTGCCAGCAGTGCGGGTCAGGGGGAAAACATTCAGTACTTC. Translation: CASSAGQGENIQYF.

This clonotype has at least ten counts. The rearrangement uses TRBV3-1 and TRBJ2-5; a possible D gene is TRBD1 (5 bases). There are 14 residues in the CDR3. With 2 bases removed from V and 5 bases from J, the gap between germline ends came to 12 bases. Germline V lookup: CDR1 LGHDT, CDR2 YNNKEL (reference sequence). The CDR3 sequence: CASSQKGARETQYF. DNA of the CDR3: TGTGCCAGCAGCCAAAAAGGGGCGAGGGAGACCCAGTACTTC.

This clonotype was recorded at least ten times. The rearrangement uses TRBV15 and TRBJ2-7, with TRBD2 as a possible D gene (6 bases). The V and J ends lost 5 bases and 6 bases respectively, with 17 bases between them. The CDR3 has 14 amino acids. The germline V gene encodes CDR1 LNHNV and CDR2 YYDKDF (reference sequence). CDR3 nucleotides: TGTGCCACCAGCCAGGGACTTACGGGGCGCGAGCAGTACTTC. This gives the protein CATSQGLTGREQYF.

The V and J genes are TRBV29-1 and TRBJ2-7; the match to TRBD1 covers 11 bases. Germline V gives CDR1 SQVTM, CDR2 ANQGSEA. The CDR3 extends over 14 amino acids. The V segment lost 6 bases and the J segment 1 base; nucleotides outside the gene matches: 5. The DNA for the CDR3 is TGCAGCGTCTCGGGGACAGGGGGTTCCTACGAGCAGTACTTC. Its translation is CSVSGTGGSYEQYF.

This clonotype was counted only a few times. Just one base apart from a much larger clone, this may be a read error. This sequence joins TRBV5-1 and TRBJ1-6, with 9 bases matching TRBD1. This CDR3 spans 14 amino acids. The germline gives CDR1 SGHRS, CDR2 YFSETQ. The CDR3, as DNA: TGCGCCAGCAGCATGGGACAGGGCGATTCACACCTCCACTTT. It yields the protein CASSMGQGDSHLHF. The variable domain in full, completed from reference TRBV5-1 and TRBJ1-6, reads KAGVTQTPRYLIKTRGQQVTLSCSPISGHRSVSWYQQTPGQGLQFLFEYFSETQRNKGNFPGRFSGRQFSNSRSEMNVSTLELGDSALYLCASSMGQGDSHLHFGNGTRLTVT.

This clonotype appeared many times. This chain joins TRBV12-3 or TRBV12-4 and TRBJ1-2; D is possibly TRBD1 (6 bases). The V and J ends lost 5 bases and 6 bases respectively, with 22 bases between them. The length of the CDR3 is 16 residues. CDR3 amino acids: CASSPRWGGWGHGYTF. The CDR3 nucleotides are TGTGCCAGCAGTCCACGCTGGGGGGGCTGGGGCCATGGCTACACCTTC.

This clonotype was seen ten or more times. The genes are TRBV2 and TRBJ2-6; 8 bases match TRBD1. The CDR3 is 16 amino acids. V shed 5 bases, J shed 3 bases, and the junction held 6 bases outside the gene matches. Germline values: CDR1 SNHLY, CDR2 FYNNEI. DNA for the CDR3: TGTGCCAGCAGTTCGCAGGGGGCTTTTGGGGCCAACGTCCTGACTTTC. It encodes CASSSQGAFGANVLTF.

In its sample, this clonotype was seen many times. The chain is built from TRBV4-2 and TRBJ2-5, with D tentatively TRBD1 or TRBD2 (6 bases each). Germline CDR1 LGHNA, CDR2 YNFKEQ. CDR3 length: 14 residues. The V gene lost 1 base and the J gene lost 5 bases, with 11 bases spanning the gap. The CDR3 sequence: CASSQVGGIETQYF. CDR3 sequence (DNA): TGTGCCAGCAGCCAAGTGGGGGGCATCGAGACCCAGTACTTC.

This clonotype appeared many times. The rearrangement joins TRBV6-2 or TRBV6-3 to TRBJ2-7; 10 bases match TRBD2. V shed 2 bases, J shed 3 bases, and the junction held 4 bases outside the gene matches. Per germline, CDR1 MNHEY and CDR2 SVGEGT. This CDR3 has 15 residues. This CDR3 reads CASSYATSGFYEQYF. Written as DNA, the CDR3 is TGTGCCAGCAGTTACGCGACTAGCGGGTTCTACGAGCAGTACTTC.

The table lists this clonotype with many counts. The rearrangement links TRBV6-1 to TRBJ2-2; D could derive from TRBD1 or TRBD2 (5 bases each). V dropped 6 bases and J dropped 7 bases, with 12 bases sitting between them. Germline V gene data show CDR1 as MNHNS and CDR2 as SASEGT. CDR3 size: 13 residues. CDR3 sequence reads: CASRGLAYGELFF. The CDR3 nucleotides are TGTGCCAGCAGGGGGCTAGCTTACGGGGAGCTGTTTTTT.

This clonotype was recorded many times. The chain joins TRBV7-2 to TRBJ2-5; D call uncertain. The CDR3 totals 16 residues. The germline CDR1 and CDR2 sequences are SGHTA and FQGNSA. V was shortened by 4 bases and J by 0 bases, with 15 bases between the two germline ends. CDR3 protein: CASSSRPTAHQETQYF. CDR3 nucleotides: TGTGCCAGCAGCTCCCGCCCTACAGCGCACCAAGAGACCCAGTACTTC.

This clonotype was counted ten times or more. The rearrangement uses TRBV6-2 or TRBV6-3 and TRBJ2-7, with 13 bases that match TRBD2. This CDR3 is built from 16 residues. Per the germline V gene, CDR1 is MNHEY and CDR2 is SVGEGT. Trimming cost V 2 bases and J 7 bases; bases outside gene matches: 8. The CDR3 sequence: CASSYRLAGGLREQYF. The CDR3 DNA follows: TGTGCCAGCAGTTACAGACTAGCGGGAGGCCTACGGGAGCAGTACTTC.

There are many counts of this clonotype. The V call is TRBV9, the J call TRBJ2-7; weak D call: TRBD1 (6 bases). Trimming stripped 3 bases from V and 6 bases from J, with 16 bases between. Germline V CDR1 and CDR2: SGDLS, YYNGEE. This CDR3 has 14 amino acids. The CDR3 protein is CASSEGHRASEQYF. CDR3 coding DNA: TGTGCCAGCAGCGAGGGACACAGGGCATCCGAGCAGTACTTC.

The chain links TRBV15 to TRBJ1-1; the D gene is possibly TRBD1 (5 bases). Trimming left V 0 bases short and J 9 bases short, with 17 bases between. There are 15 residues in the CDR3. Germline V lookup: CDR1 LNHNV, CDR2 YYDKDF (reference sequence). This CDR3 reads CATSRERSEGAQAFF. DNA of the CDR3: TGTGCCACCAGCAGAGAGAGGTCTGAAGGGGCTCAAGCTTTCTTT. Full variable domain (missing parts from reference TRBV15 and TRBJ1-1): DAMVIQNPRYQVTQFGKPVTLSCSQTLNHNVMYWYQQKSSQAPKLLFHYYDKDFNNEADTPDNFQSRRPNTSFCFLDIRSPGLGDTAMYLCATSRERSEGAQAFFGQGTRLTVV.

This clonotype was picked up many times. V is TRBV2 and J is TRBJ1-5; 8 bases fit TRBD1. V lost 6 bases and J lost 1; bases outside the gene matches: 11. The V gene's germline CDR1 is SNHLY and CDR2 FYNNEI. The CDR3 runs to 17 residues. The CDR3 bases are TGTGCCAGCAGAAGGGACAGGAGCGGGGCAAGCAATCAGCCCCAGCATTTT. Protein sequence: CASRRDRSGASNQPQHF. Using reference TRBV2 and TRBJ1-5 for the parts outside the CDR3, the full variable domain is EPEVTQTPSHQVTQMGQEVILRCVPISNHLYFYWYRQILGQKVEFLVSFYNNEISEKSEIFDDQFSVERPDGSNFTLKIRSTKLEDSAMYFCASRRDRSGASNQPQHFGDGTRLSIL.

This clonotype was seen a few times. One base away lies a much larger clone, so this may be a sequencing read error. Since the CDR3 does not end with the conserved phenylalanine or tryptophan, this likely comes from a read error. For the CDR3, the DNA is TGTGCCTGGAGTGTTTCACTGGGAACTGAAGCTTTCTCT. This encodes CAWSVSLGTEAFS. This chain joins TRBV30 and TRBJ1-1; D gene uncertain. This CDR3 spans 13 amino acids. Trimming took 0 bases from V and 5 from J, leaving 10 bases between them. The germline V gene encodes CDR1 GTSNPN and CDR2 SVGIG (reference sequence).

Here the CDR3 reads CASSTGDTYSGNTIYF. CDR3 nucleotide sequence: TGCGCCAGCAGCACCGGGGACACCTACTCTGGAAACACCATATATTTT. The chain employs TRBV5-1 and TRBJ1-3; possibly TRBD1 for D (6 bases). The germline CDR1 and CDR2 sequences are SGHRS and YFSETQ. The CDR3 consists of 16 residues. Trimming cost V 4 bases and J 0 bases, with 14 bases left between them. Complete variable domain (other parts from reference TRBV5-1 and TRBJ1-3): KAGVTQTPRYLIKTRGQQVTLSCSPISGHRSVSWYQQTPGQGLQFLFEYFSETQRNKGNFPGRFSGRQFSNSRSEMNVSTLELGDSALYLCASSTGDTYSGNTIYFGEGSWLTVV.

This clonotype came up many times. The chain has TRBV24-1 and TRBJ2-2; D uncertain. Germline V CDR1 and CDR2: KGHDR, SFDVKD. V was pared by 2 bases and J by 5 bases, with 11 bases between. This CDR3 is built from 15 residues. CDR3 residues: CATSDWNSPTGELFF. CDR3 nucleotides: TGTGCCACCAGTGATTGGAATAGCCCAACCGGGGAGCTGTTTTTT.

The rearrangement links TRBV12-3 or TRBV12-4 to TRBJ1-1, with unresolved D. Trimming cost V 7 bases and J 2 bases, with 8 bases left between them. The CDR3 contains 12 residues. CDR3 in amino acids: CASTWANTEAFF. CDR3 DNA sequence: TGTGCCAGCACCTGGGCTAACACTGAAGCTTTCTTT.

This clonotype was seen many times. The genes are TRBV6-5 and TRBJ2-7; D is undetermined. The V gene lost 2 bases and the J gene lost 4 bases, with 18 bases spanning the gap. The germline gives CDR1 MNHEY, CDR2 SVGAGI. The CDR3 is 16 amino acids. The CDR3 sequence is CASSYNPGPGKYEQYF. The CDR3 DNA reads as TGTGCCAGCAGTTACAATCCCGGGCCCGGCAAGTACGAGCAGTACTTC.

This clonotype was observed at least ten times. The chain's CDR3 is CAWSAGTEQYF. Here the CDR3 DNA reads TGTGCCTGGAGTGCGGGGACCGAGCAGTACTTC. V and J are TRBV30 and TRBJ2-7; D could derive from TRBD1 or TRBD2 (5 bases each). The germline CDR1 and CDR2 sequences are GTSNPN and SVGIG (reference sequence). V lost 1 base and J 6 bases, leaving 7 bases between the germline ends. The CDR3 runs 11 residues.